The present T cell receptor (beta chain) was sequenced within a study of T cell responses to AZD1222 COVID-19 vaccine. Libraries were prepared by immunoSEQ multiplex PCR; TCRdb keeps only in-frame clonotypes and omits some of them. The data hold about 82,000 clones, with approximately 90% observed a single time. This specimen was peripheral blood, taken 28 days after the second AZD1222 dose. This sequence was found in an adult who received the AZD1222 COVID-19 vaccine.

The DNA of the CDR3 is TGTGCCAGCAGCCAAGATTGGGGACTCTTGAACACTGAAGCTTTCTTT. Translated: CASSQDWGLLNTEAFF. The V and J genes are TRBV14 and TRBJ1-1, with D possibly TRBD1 on 5 matching bases. V was pared by 0 bases and J by 0 bases, with 11 bases between. Looked up from germline, CDR1 is SGHDN and CDR2 is FVKESK. CDR3 size: 16 residues. Full variable domain (outside the CDR3, taken from reference TRBV14 and TRBJ1-1): EAGVTQFPSHSVIEKGQTVTLRCDPISGHDNLYWYRRVMGKEIKFLLHFVKESKQDESGMPNNRFLAERTGGTYSTLKVQPAELEDSGVYFCASSQDWGLLNTEAFFGQGTRLTVV.